This T cell receptor (beta chain) was captured in a study of cytomegalovirus exposure and HLA in healthy donors. Findings and limits, study-wide: Some V segments, including TRBV6-2 and TRBV6-3, were excluded as indistinguishable.

Germline CDR1 reads MNHNS; CDR2 reads SASEGT. Trimming stripped 0 bases from V and 6 bases from J, with 18 bases between. The length of the CDR3 is 17 residues. The study ran its PCR with 60 Vbeta and 13 Jbeta primers. Assay used: immunoSEQ multiplex PCR; TCRdb lists only in-frame clones, some missing. The sample includes over 75,000 clones, approximately 79% of them seen just once. Comment on this clone: Its antigen is currently unknown.

The chain carries TRBV6-1 and TRBJ2-1; the D gene is possibly TRBD1 (5 bases). The specimen was PBMCs. This TCR was recovered from a female donor in good health and CMV-seronegative. Written as DNA, the CDR3 is TGTGCCAGCAGTGAAGCGTTCCCATTTACTCAGGGCAATGAGCAGTTCTTC. It yields the protein CASSEAFPFTQGNEQFF.